This T cell receptor (beta chain) was identified during a study of blood T cell repertoires in COVID-19. The wider study: From the United States, Italy and Spain came samples of acute and convalescent COVID-19.

Some clones are missing from TCRdb's copy, which holds only in-frame ones; the method was immunoSEQ multiplex PCR. The sample lists about 460,000 clones, roughly nine tenths occurring once. V shed 6 bases and J shed 7 bases, with 9 bases lying between them. The CDR3 is made up of 12 amino acids. Participant ages covered roughly 18 to 89 years across about 25 US areas. Grouping used clinical history reported by participants in a survey and questionnaire. The sample was PBMCs or T cells enriched from blood (not recorded which). The chain joins TRBV12-3 or TRBV12-4 to TRBJ1-4; D is undetermined. This receptor was taken from a woman aged 60-75 years who had recovered from COVID-19. CDR3 amino acids: CASRLRVEKLFF. The DNA of the CDR3 is TGTGCCAGCAGACTACGGGTTGAAAAACTGTTTTTT.